Following are 17 T cell receptor beta chains from one sample sequenced in a study of shared clonotypes between healthy human individuals. The table came from immunoSEQ multiplex PCR; TCRdb's copy has only in-frame clones and leaves some out. The data show approximately 1,500,000 clones, roughly 97% seen once. Source material: naive CD4+ T cells sorted from blood. Subset given: CD45RA+ positively selected. All receptors come from a man aged 25 to 40 in good health.

The chain carries TRBV9 and TRBJ2-5, with a weak D call TRBD1 (6 bases). Trimming left V 3 bases short and J 5 bases short, with 14 bases between. The germline V gene encodes CDR1 SGDLS and CDR2 YYNGEE. The CDR3 totals 14 residues. CDR3 in amino acids: CASSETDRPETQYF. The CDR3 coding sequence is TGTGCCAGCAGCGAAACCGACAGGCCGGAGACCCAGTACTTC.

The rearrangement links TRBV5-6 to TRBJ1-4; TRBD1 is a possible D gene (6 bases). The CDR3 is 14 residues long. The germline V gene encodes CDR1 SGHDT and CDR2 YYEEEE. Deletions cut 2 bases from V and 3 bases from J, with 8 bases between. CDR3 sequence reads: CASSFQGSNEKLFF. In DNA form, the CDR3 reads TGTGCCAGCAGCTTTCAGGGGTCTAATGAAAAACTGTTTTTT.

About this clone: Other nucleotide sequences from this sample produce the same CDR3. The chain employs TRBV5-1 and TRBJ2-1; 10 bases match TRBD2. V gave up 4 bases and J gave up 3 bases; unmatched junction bases: 4. CDR3 length: 15 amino acids. Germline V gene data show CDR1 as SGHRS and CDR2 as YFSETQ. The CDR3 DNA is TGCGCCAGCAGCCTAGGACTAGCGGACTACAATGAGCAGTTCTTC. Protein: CASSLGLADYNEQFF.

V usage is TRBV5-1 and J usage is TRBJ2-1, with D maybe TRBD2 (6 bases). The V gene lost 0 bases and the J gene lost 15 bases, with 25 bases spanning the gap. The CDR3 extends over 16 amino acids. The germline gives CDR1 SGHRS, CDR2 YFSETQ. The CDR3 DNA sequence: TGCGCCAGCAGCTTGGACCCGGCTAGCGCCCTGGAGGCGTGGTTCTTC. Amino acids: CASSLDPASALEAWFF. The complete variable domain, with remaining parts taken from reference TRBV5-1 and TRBJ2-1, reads KAGVTQTPRYLIKTRGQQVTLSCSPISGHRSVSWYQQTPGQGLQFLFEYFSETQRNKGNFPGRFSGRQFSNSRSEMNVSTLELGDSALYLCASSLDPASALEAWFFGPGTRLTVL.

This clone was seen a single time. The chain employs TRBV14 and TRBJ2-3; perhaps TRBD2 as D (6 bases). Trimming removed 6 bases from V and 6 bases from J, with 22 bases in between. This CDR3 spans 16 amino acids. Germline-derived CDR1 and CDR2 are SGHDN and FVKESK. The CDR3 bases are TGTGCCAGCAGTTCCTTGAGTGTCGCGGGAAGGGATACGCAGTATTTT. It encodes CASSSLSVAGRDTQYF.

The rearrangement uses TRBV7-3 and TRBJ1-5, with D tentatively TRBD1 (5 bases). Deletions cut 3 bases from V and 6 bases from J, with 21 bases between. Germline values: CDR1 SGHTA, CDR2 FQGTGA. The CDR3 has 17 residues. The CDR3 region has the DNA TGTGCCAGCAGCTTGAAGGGGCTAATTGATAGGGCTCAGCCCCAGCATTTT. This encodes CASSLKGLIDRAQPQHF. The complete variable domain, with remaining parts taken from reference TRBV7-3 and TRBJ1-5, reads GAGVSQTPSNKVTEKGKYVELRCDPISGHTALYWYRQSLGQGPEFLIYFQGTGAADDSGLPNDRFFAVRPEGSVSTLKIQRTERGDSAVYLCASSLKGLIDRAQPQHFGDGTRLSIL.

The V and J genes are TRBV4-2 and TRBJ1-4; TRBD1 matches 8 bases. Germline lookup yields CDR1 LGHNA and CDR2 YNFKEQ. The ends lost 1 base at V and 0 bases at J; junction bases unmatched: 4. The CDR3 length is 17 residues. CDR3 DNA: TGTGCCAGCAGCCAAGCAGGGGGCAGCTCAACTAATGAAAAACTGTTTTTT. Translating gives CASSQAGGSSTNEKLFF.

In nucleotides, the CDR3 is TGTGCCACCAGCAGAGATATGCCCCAATCCTACAATGAGCAGTTCTTC. It is translated as CATSRDMPQSYNEQFF. The chain joins TRBV15 to TRBJ2-1; D is unresolved. This CDR3 comprises 16 residues. V lost 0 bases, J lost 1 base, and 10 bases lay in between. The germline V gene encodes CDR1 LNHNV and CDR2 YYDKDF (reference sequence).

This clone was observed once. CDR3 in DNA: TGTGCCAGCAGTTACCCTGACGGGCCTAACACTGAAGCTTTCTTT. Residues: CASSYPDGPNTEAFF. This chain connects TRBV6-6 to TRBJ1-1; D remains ambiguous. Trimming shortened V by 2 bases and J by 2 bases, and 12 bases separated the two germline ends. The CDR3 totals 15 residues. Per germline, CDR1 MNHNY and CDR2 SVGAGI (reference sequence).

The rearrangement links TRBV11-2 to TRBJ2-1, with D perhaps matching TRBD2 (5 bases). The CDR3 is 17 amino acids. V lost 1 base, J lost 8 bases, and 21 bases lay in between. The germline CDR1 and CDR2 sequences are SGHAT and FQNNGV. CDR3 sequence: CASSLGSGPSLRDEQFF. In nucleotides, the CDR3 is TGTGCCAGCAGCTTAGGAAGCGGCCCAAGCCTTAGGGATGAGCAGTTCTTC.

V and J are TRBV27 and TRBJ2-7; 8 positions match TRBD1. This CDR3 spans 14 amino acids. The J segment lost 5 bases and the V segment lost 6 bases, leaving 9 bases of the junction unmatched. Germline assignment: CDR1 MNHEY and CDR2 SMNVEV (reference sequence). CDR3 nucleotide sequence: TGTGCCAGCAGCGCGATAACAGGGGGTGACGAGCAGTACTTC. Translating gives CASSAITGGDEQYF.

The chain couples TRBV6-5 to TRBJ2-7, with D maybe TRBD2 (6 bases). Trimming stripped 6 bases from V and 5 bases from J, with 17 bases between. Germline V CDR1 and CDR2: MNHEY, SVGAGI. The CDR3 consists of 14 residues. CDR3 region: CASSHLAGGNEQYF. The CDR3 bases are TGTGCCAGCAGCCACTTGGCGGGCGGGAACGAGCAGTACTTC.

The rearrangement uses TRBV7-6 and TRBJ2-7; weak D call: TRBD2 (5 bases). Germline V gene sequence: CDR1 SGHVS, CDR2 FNYEAQ. This CDR3 is built from 15 residues. V lost 3 bases, J lost 6 bases, and 18 bases lay in between. The DNA of the CDR3 is TGTGCCAGCAGCTTGGGGAGAACCGCCGCCAGCGAGCAGTACTTC. It codes for CASSLGRTAASEQYF. The full variable domain, completed using reference TRBV7-6 and TRBJ2-7, is GAGVSQSPRYKVTKRGQDVALRCDPISGHVSLYWYRQALGQGPEFLTYFNYEAQQDKSGLPNDRFSAERPEGSISTLTIQRTEQRDSAMYRCASSLGRTAASEQYFGPGTRLTVT.

In DNA form, the CDR3 reads TGCGCCAGCAGATGGCAGGGGGGCTCCTACGAGCAGTACTTC. Encoded protein: CASRWQGGSYEQYF. This chain links TRBV10-2 with TRBJ2-7; D is possibly TRBD1 (7 bases). Germline V gene sequence: CDR1 WSHSY, CDR2 SAAADI. Deletions cut 6 bases from V and 0 bases from J, with 12 bases between. This CDR3 has 14 residues.

This chain uses TRBV4-3 with TRBJ2-3; a possible D gene is TRBD2 (7 bases). Germline-derived CDR1 and CDR2 are LGHNA and YSLEER. Trimming left V 4 bases short and J 4 bases short, with 18 bases between. The CDR3 runs 16 residues. The CDR3 DNA reads TGCGCCAGCAGCCTCGGACTAGGAGGGGGGCCAGATACGCAGTATTTT. Translating it yields CASSLGLGGGPDTQYF.

The chain couples TRBV5-1 to TRBJ1-1; unclear D gene. The CDR3 runs 18 residues. CDR1 is SGHRS and CDR2 is YFSETQ in the germline V gene. Trimming pared 2 bases from V and 3 bases from J, leaving 23 bases between. The CDR3 DNA reads as TGCGCCAGCAGCTTTAGTGCGGCAGGCGCCGGTGGGGACACTGAAGCTTTCTTT. Translated: CASSFSAAGAGGDTEAFF.

This sequence joins TRBV13 and TRBJ1-2; D remains ambiguous. This CDR3 has 14 amino acids. Germline V gene lookup returns CDR1 PRHDT and CDR2 FYEKMQ (reference sequence). V was clipped by 8 bases and J by 1 base, with 14 bases between them. The CDR3 loop is CASLNLGSNYGYTF. The CDR3 DNA reads TGTGCCAGCCTTAATCTGGGGAGTAACTATGGCTACACCTTC.